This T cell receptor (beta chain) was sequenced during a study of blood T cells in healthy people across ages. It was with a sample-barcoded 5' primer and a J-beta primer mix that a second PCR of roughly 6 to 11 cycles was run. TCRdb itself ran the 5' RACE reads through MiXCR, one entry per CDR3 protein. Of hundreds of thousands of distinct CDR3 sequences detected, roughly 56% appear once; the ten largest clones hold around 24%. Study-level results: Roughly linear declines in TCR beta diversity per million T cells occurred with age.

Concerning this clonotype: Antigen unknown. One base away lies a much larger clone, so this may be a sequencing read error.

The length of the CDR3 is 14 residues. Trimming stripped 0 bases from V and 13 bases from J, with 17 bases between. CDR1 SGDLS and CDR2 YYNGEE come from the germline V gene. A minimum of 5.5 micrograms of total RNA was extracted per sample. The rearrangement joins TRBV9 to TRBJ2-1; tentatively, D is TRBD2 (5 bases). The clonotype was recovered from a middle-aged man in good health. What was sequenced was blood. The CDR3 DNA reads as TGTGCCAGCAGCGTAGCGGTGGGGAGAGAGACCCAGTTCTTC. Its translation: CASSVAVGRETQFF.